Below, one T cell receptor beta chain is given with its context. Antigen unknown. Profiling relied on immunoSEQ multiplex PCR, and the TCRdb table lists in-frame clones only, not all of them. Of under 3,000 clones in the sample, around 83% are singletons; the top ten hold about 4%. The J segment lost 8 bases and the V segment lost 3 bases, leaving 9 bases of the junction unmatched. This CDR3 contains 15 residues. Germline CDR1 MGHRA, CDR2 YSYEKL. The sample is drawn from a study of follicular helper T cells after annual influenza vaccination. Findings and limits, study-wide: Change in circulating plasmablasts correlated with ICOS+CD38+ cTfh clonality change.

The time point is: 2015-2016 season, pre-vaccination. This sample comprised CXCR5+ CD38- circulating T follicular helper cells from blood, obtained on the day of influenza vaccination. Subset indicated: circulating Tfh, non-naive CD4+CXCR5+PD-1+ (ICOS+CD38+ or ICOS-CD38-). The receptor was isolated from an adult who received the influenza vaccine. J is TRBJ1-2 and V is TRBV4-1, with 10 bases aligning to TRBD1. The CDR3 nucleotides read TGCGCCAGCAGCCATGCGGGACAGGGGATGGTCGGCTACACCTTC. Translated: CASSHAGQGMVGYTF.